The present entry profiles one T cell receptor beta chain with its context. What it binds is not known. Time point in this sample: week 23, last vaccination. Every vaccination contained 300 ug of the mutant IDH1 20-mer peptide and was paired with topical imiquimod. The sample comes from a study of a mutant IDH1 vaccine in newly diagnosed glioma. Using immunoSEQ multiplex PCR, the repertoire was profiled, and TCRdb retains in-frame clones only, with some absent. The repertoire includes 45,000 to 65,000 clones, 80% to 90% of them detected once, and 7.5% to 10% sits in the top ten. J lost 7 bases, V lost 6 bases, and 12 bases had no gene match. This CDR3 region has 15 residues. Per the germline V gene, CDR1 is SNHLY and CDR2 is FYNNEI.

The chain recombines TRBV2 with TRBJ2-7; 10 bases agree with TRBD2. This specimen was PBMCs, taken from a glioma patient whose treatment included an IDH1 peptide vaccine. This clonotype was obtained from a woman in her thirties or forties with glioma. Some clones in this sample may be carry-over from other donors' samples. The CDR3 spells CASRASGGVVKEQYF. CDR3 in DNA: TGTGCCAGCAGGGCAAGCGGGGGGGTAGTGAAAGAGCAGTACTTC. Full variable domain (missing parts from reference TRBV2 and TRBJ2-7): EPEVTQTPSHQVTQMGQEVILRCVPISNHLYFYWYRQILGQKVEFLVSFYNNEISEKSEIFDDQFSVERPDGSNFTLKIRSTKLEDSAMYFCASRASGGVVKEQYFGPGTRLTVT.